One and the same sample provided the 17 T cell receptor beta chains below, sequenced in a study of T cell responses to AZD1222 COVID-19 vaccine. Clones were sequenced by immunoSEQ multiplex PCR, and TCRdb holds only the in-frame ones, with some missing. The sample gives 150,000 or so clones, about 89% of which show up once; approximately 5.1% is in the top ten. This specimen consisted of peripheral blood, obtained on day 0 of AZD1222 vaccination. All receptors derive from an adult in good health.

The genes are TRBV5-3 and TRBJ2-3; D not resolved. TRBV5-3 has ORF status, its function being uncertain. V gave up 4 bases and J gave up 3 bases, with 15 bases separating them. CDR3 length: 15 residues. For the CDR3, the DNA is TGTGCCAGAAGCCGCTCCCACATTAGGACAGATACGCAGTATTTT. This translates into CARSRSHIRTDTQYF.

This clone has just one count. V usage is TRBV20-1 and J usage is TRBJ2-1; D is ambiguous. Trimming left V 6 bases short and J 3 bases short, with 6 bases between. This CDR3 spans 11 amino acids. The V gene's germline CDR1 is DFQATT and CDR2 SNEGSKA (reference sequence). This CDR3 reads CSAPDYNEQFF. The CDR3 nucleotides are TGCAGTGCCCCCGACTACAATGAGCAGTTCTTC.

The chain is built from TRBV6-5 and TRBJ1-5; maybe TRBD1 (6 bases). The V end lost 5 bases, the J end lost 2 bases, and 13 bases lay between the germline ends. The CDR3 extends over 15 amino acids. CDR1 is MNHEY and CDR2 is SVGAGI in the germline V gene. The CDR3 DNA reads TGTGCCAGCAGTCGCACAGGGTCGCGCAATCAGCCCCAGCATTTT. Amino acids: CASSRTGSRNQPQHF.

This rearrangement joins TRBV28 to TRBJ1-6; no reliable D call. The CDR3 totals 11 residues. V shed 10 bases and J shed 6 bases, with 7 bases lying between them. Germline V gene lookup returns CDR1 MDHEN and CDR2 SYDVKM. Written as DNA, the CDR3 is TGTGCCACGCGCGGTAATTCACCCCTCCACTTT. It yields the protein CATRGNSPLHF.

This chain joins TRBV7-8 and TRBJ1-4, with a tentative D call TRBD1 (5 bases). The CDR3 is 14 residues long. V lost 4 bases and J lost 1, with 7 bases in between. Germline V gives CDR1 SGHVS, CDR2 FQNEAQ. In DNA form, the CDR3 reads TGTGCCAGCAGCTGGGGCAAAACTAATGAAAAACTGTTTTTT. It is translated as CASSWGKTNEKLFF.

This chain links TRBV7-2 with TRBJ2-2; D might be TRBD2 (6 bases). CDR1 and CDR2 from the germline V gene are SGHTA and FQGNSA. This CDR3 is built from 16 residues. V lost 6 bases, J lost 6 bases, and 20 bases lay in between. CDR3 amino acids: CASRSRGGTGAGELFF. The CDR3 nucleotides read TGTGCCAGCAGATCCCGAGGAGGGACGGGCGCCGGGGAGCTGTTTTTT.

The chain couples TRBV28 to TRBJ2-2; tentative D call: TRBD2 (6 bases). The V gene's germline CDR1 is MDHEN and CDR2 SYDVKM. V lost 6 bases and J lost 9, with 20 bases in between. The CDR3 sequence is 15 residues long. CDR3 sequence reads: CASSPGGFDQRELFF. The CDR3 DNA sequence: TGTGCCAGCAGCCCCGGGGGATTTGACCAACGGGAGCTGTTTTTT.

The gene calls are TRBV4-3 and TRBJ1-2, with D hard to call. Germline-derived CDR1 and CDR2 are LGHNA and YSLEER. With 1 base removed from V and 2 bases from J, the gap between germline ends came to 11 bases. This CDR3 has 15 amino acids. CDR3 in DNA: TGCGCCAGCAGCCAAGGGTCGGCACTAAACTATGGCTACACCTTC. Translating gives CASSQGSALNYGYTF.

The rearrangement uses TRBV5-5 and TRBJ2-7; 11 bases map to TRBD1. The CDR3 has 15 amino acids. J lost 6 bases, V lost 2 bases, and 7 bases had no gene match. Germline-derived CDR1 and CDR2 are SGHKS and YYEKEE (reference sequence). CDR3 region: CASSLRTGGGGEQYF. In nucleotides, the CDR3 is TGTGCCAGCAGCTTACGGACAGGGGGCGGCGGCGAGCAGTACTTC. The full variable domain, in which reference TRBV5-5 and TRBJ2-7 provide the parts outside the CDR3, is DAGVTQSPTHLIKTRGQQVTLRCSPISGHKSVSWYQQVLGQGPQFIFQYYEKEERGRGNFPDRFSARQFPNYSSELNVNALLLGDSALYLCASSLRTGGGGEQYFGPGTRLTVT.

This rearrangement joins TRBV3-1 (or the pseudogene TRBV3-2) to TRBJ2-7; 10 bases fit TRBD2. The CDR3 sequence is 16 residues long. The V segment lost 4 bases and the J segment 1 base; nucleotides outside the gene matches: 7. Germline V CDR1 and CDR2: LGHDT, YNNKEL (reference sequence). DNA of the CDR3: TGTGCCAGCAGCCCCCTTTCTAGCGGGGGATCCTACGAGCAGTACTTC. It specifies CASSPLSSGGSYEQYF.

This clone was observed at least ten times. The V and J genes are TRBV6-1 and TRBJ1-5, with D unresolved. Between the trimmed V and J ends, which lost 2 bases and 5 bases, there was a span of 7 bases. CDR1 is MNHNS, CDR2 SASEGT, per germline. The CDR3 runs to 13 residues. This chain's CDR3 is CASSEFSDQPQHF. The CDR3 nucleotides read TGTGCCAGCAGTGAATTCTCGGATCAGCCCCAGCATTTT.

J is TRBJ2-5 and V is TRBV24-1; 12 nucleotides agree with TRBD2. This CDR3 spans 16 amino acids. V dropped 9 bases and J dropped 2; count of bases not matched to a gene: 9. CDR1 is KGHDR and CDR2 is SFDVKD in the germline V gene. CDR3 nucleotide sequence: TGTGCCACCGCATGGACTAGCGGGAACGGTCAAGAGACCCAGTACTTC. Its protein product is CATAWTSGNGQETQYF.

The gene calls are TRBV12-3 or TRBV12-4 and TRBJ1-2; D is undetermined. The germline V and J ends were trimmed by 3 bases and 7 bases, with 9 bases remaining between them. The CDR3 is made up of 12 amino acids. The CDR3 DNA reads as TGTGCCAGCAGTTTGATGGGTGGTGGCTACACCTTC. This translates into CASSLMGGGYTF.

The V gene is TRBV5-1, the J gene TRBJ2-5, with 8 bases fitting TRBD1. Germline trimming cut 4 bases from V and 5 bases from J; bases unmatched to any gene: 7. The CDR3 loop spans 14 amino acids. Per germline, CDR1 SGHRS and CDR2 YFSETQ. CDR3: CASSPETGVETQYF. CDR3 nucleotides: TGCGCCAGCAGCCCCGAGACAGGGGTGGAGACCCAGTACTTC.

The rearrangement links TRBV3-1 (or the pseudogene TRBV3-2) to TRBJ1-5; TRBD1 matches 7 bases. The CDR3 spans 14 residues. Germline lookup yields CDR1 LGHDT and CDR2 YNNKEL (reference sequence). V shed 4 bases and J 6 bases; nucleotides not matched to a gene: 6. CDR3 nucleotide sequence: TGTGCCAGCAGCCTACGACAGGGATCTCAGCCCCAGCATTTT. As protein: CASSLRQGSQPQHF.

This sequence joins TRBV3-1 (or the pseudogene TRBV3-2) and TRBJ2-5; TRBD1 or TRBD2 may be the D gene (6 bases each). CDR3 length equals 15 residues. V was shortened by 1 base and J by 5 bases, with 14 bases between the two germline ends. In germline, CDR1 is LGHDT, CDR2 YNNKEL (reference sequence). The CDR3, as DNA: TGTGCCAGCAGCCAAGTAGGGGGGCCCCGGGAGACCCAGTACTTC. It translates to CASSQVGGPRETQYF.

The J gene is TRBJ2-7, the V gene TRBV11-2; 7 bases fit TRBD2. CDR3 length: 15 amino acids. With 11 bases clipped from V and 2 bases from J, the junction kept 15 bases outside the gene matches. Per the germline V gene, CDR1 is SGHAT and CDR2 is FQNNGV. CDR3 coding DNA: TGTGCCTCCGAAGGGAGGGGCGGGAGTGCCTACGAGCAGTACTTC. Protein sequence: CASEGRGGSAYEQYF.